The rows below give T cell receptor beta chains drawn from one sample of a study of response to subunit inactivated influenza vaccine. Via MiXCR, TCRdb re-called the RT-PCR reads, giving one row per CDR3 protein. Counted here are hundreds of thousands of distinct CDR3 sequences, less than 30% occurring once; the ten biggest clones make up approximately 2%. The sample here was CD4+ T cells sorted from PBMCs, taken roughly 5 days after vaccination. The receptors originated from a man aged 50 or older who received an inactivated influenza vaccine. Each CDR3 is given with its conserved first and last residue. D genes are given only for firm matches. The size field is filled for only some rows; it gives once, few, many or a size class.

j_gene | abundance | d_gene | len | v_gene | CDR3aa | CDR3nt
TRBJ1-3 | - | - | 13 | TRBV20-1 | CSAINVPGNTIYF | TGCAGTGCTATCAACGTCCCTGGAAACACCATATATTTT
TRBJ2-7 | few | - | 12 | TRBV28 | CASSPHRYEQYF | TGTGCCAGCAGTCCGCACAGGTACGAGCAGTACTTC
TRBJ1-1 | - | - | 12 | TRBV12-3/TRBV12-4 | CASSLADPEAFF | TGTGCCAGCAGTTTAGCTGACCCTGAAGCTTTCTTT
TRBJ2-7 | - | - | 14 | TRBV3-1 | CASSQGPSRSEQYF | TGTGCCAGCAGCCAGGGGCCATCCCGGAGTGAGCAGTACTTC
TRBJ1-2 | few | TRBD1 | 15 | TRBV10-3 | CAISGGQPTNYGYTF | TGTGCCATCAGTGGGGGACAGCCTACTAACTATGGCTACACCTTC
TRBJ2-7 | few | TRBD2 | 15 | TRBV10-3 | CAISGSGRLAGEQYF | TGTGCCATCAGTGGTAGCGGGAGGTTGGCCGGCGAGCAGTACTTC
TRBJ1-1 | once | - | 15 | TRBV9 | CASSPNPGSNTEAFF | TGTGCCAGCAGCCCTAATCCGGGGTCTAACACTGAAGCTTTCTTT
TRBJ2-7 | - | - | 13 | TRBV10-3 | CATGGDGSYEQYF | TGTGCCACAGGGGGGGACGGCTCCTACGAGCAGTACTTC
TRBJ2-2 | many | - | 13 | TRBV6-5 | CASSFWGTGELFF | TGTGCCAGCAGTTTCTGGGGGACCGGGGAGCTGTTTTTT
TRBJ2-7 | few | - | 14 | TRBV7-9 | CASSSVGGIYEQYF | TGTGCCAGCAGCTCCGTTGGCGGGATTTACGAGCAGTACTTC
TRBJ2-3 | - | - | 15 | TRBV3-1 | CASSQRQTDTDTQYF | TGTGCCAGCAGCCAGCGACAGACGGACACAGATACGCAGTATTTT
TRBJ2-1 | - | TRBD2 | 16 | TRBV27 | CASSSSGVTSYNEQFF | TGTGCCAGCAGTTCCAGCGGGGTGACCTCCTACAATGAGCAGTTCTTC
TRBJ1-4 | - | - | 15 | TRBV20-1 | CSARDKSSTNEKLFF | TGCAGTGCTAGAGATAAAAGTTCAACTAATGAAAAACTGTTTTTT
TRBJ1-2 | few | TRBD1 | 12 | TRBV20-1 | CSADDRGYDYTF | TGCAGTGCTGACGACAGGGGGTATGACTACACCTTC
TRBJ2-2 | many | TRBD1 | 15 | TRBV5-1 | CASSRDRVNTGELFF | TGCGCCAGCAGCCGAGACAGGGTGAACACCGGGGAGCTGTTTTTT
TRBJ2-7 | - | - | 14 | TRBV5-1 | CASSLDVRSYEQYF | TGCGCCAGCAGCTTGGACGTGAGGTCCTACGAGCAGTACTTC
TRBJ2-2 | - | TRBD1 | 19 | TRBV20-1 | CSARGVLPGQRANTGELFF | TGCAGTGCTAGAGGTGTTCTCCCGGGACAGCGCGCGAACACCGGGGAGCTGTTTTTT
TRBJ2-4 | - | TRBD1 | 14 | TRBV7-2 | CASSLRDRKNIQYF | TGTGCCAGCAGCTTAAGGGACAGAAAAAACATTCAGTACTTC
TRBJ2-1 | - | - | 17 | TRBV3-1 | CASSQGFSGSGGNEQFF | TGTGCCAGCAGCCAAGGGTTCAGCGGAAGTGGGGGGAATGAGCAGTTCTTC
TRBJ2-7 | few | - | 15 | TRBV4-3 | CASSQGDASSYEQYF | TGCGCCAGCAGCCAAGGGGACGCCAGCTCCTACGAGCAGTACTTC
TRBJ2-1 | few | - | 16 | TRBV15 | CATSRVRGPGENEQFF | TGTGCCACCAGCAGAGTTCGAGGGCCTGGGGAGAATGAGCAGTTCTTC
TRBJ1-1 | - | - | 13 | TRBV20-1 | CSPTTTVNTEAFF | TGCAGTCCTACCACGACAGTGAACACTGAAGCTTTCTTT
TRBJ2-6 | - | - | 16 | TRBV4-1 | CASSQDSRSGANVLTF | TGCGCCAGCAGCCAAGATTCGCGGTCTGGGGCCAACGTCCTGACTTTC
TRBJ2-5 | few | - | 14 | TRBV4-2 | CASSQSPGYETQYF | TGTGCCAGCAGCCAATCTCCAGGGTATGAGACCCAGTACTTC
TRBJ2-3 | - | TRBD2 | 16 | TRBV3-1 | CASSQRLAGSTDTQYF | TGTGCCAGCAGCCAAAGGCTAGCGGGGAGCACAGATACGCAGTATTTT
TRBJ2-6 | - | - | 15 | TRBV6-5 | CASSYFFSGANVLTF | TGTGCCAGCAGTTACTTCTTCTCTGGGGCCAACGTCCTGACTTTC
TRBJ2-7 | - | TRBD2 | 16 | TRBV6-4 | CASSAPTSGTSYEQYF | TGTGCCAGCAGTGCCCCCACTAGCGGGACCTCCTACGAGCAGTACTTC
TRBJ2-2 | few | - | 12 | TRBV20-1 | CSANRNTGELFF | TGCAGTGCCAACAGGAACACCGGGGAGCTGTTTTTT
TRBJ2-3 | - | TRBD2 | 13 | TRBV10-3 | CAIRAGSTDTQYF | TGTGCCATCAGAGCGGGGAGCACAGATACGCAGTATTTT
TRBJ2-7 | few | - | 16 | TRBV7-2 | CASSLAVQGSSYEQYF | TGTGCCAGCAGCTTAGCGGTCCAGGGTAGCTCCTACGAGCAGTACTTC
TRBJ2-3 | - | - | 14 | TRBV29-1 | CSVVVLRGKDTQYF | TGCAGCGTTGTGGTATTGCGGGGAAAAGATACGCAGTATTTT
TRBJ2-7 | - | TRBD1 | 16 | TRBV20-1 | CSARDPETGDLYEQYF | TGCAGTGCTAGAGATCCGGAGACAGGGGATCTTTACGAGCAGTACTTC
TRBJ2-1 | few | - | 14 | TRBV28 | CASIRQGWDNEQFF | TGTGCCAGCATACGCCAGGGTTGGGACAATGAGCAGTTCTTC
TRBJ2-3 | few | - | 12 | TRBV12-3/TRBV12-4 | CASSLLFDTQYF | TGTGCCAGCAGTTTACTTTTCGATACGCAGTATTTT
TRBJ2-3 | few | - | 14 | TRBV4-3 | CASSQGGPSDTQYF | TGCGCCAGCAGCCAAGGGGGGCCCTCAGATACGCAGTATTTT
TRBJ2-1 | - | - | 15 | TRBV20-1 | CSADLSGRSYNEQFF | TGCAGTGCGGACCTGAGCGGGCGCTCCTACAATGAGCAGTTCTTC
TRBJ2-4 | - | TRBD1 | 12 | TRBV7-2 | CASSFRQGIQYF | TGTGCCAGCAGCTTCAGACAGGGGATTCAGTACTTC
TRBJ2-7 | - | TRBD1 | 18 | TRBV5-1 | CASSATGQGYFALGEQYF | TGCGCCAGCAGCGCTACGGGACAGGGGTACTTCGCTCTGGGCGAGCAGTACTTC
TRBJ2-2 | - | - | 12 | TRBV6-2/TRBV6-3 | CASTRNTGELFF | TGTGCCAGCACTAGAAACACCGGGGAGCTGTTTTTT
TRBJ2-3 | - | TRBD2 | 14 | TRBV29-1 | CSVVRGRSTDTQYF | TGCAGCGTTGTTCGCGGGAGATCGACAGATACGCAGTATTTT
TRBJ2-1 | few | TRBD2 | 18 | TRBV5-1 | CASSPGTSGPRAYNEQFF | TGCGCCAGCAGCCCCGGGACTAGCGGGCCCCGGGCCTACAATGAGCAGTTCTTC
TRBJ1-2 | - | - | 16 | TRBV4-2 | CASSQVGTQDNYGYTF | TGTGCCAGCAGCCAAGTGGGGACCCAGGACAACTATGGCTACACCTTC
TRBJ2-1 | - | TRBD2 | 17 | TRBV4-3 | CASSQDKLAGAFFEQFF | TGCGCCAGCAGCCAAGATAAGCTAGCGGGAGCATTTTTTGAGCAGTTCTTC
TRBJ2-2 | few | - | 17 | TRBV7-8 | CASSPPAGWRGTGELFF | TGTGCCAGCAGTCCCCCGGCAGGTTGGAGAGGGACCGGGGAGCTGTTTTTT
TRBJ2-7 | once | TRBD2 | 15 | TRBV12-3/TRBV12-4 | CASSLSSGGPYEQYF | TGTGCCAGCAGTTTATCTAGCGGGGGGCCCTACGAGCAGTACTTC
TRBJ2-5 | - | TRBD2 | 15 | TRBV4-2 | CASSQNSGRVETQYF | TGTGCCAGCAGCCAAAATAGCGGGAGGGTGGAGACCCAGTACTTC
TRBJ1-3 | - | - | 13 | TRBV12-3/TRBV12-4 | CASSFLVGNTIYF | TGTGCCAGCAGTTTTTTGGTAGGAAACACCATATATTTT
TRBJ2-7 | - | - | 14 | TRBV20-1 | CSAPGTPTMNEQYF | TGCAGTGCCCCCGGGACTCCAACGATGAACGAGCAGTACTTC
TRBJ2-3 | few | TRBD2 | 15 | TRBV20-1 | CSASGTRESTDTQYF | TGCAGTGCTAGTGGGACTAGGGAAAGCACAGATACGCAGTATTTT
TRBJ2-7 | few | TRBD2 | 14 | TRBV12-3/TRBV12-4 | CARPPGGFHYEQYF | TGTGCCCGGCCTCCGGGGGGATTTCACTACGAGCAGTACTTC
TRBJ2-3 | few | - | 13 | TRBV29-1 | CSVAGTYTDTQYF | TGCAGCGTTGCAGGGACCTACACAGATACGCAGTATTTT
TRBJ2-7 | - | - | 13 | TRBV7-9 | CASSLGVKVEQYF | TGTGCCAGCAGCTTAGGGGTGAAGGTCGAGCAGTACTTC
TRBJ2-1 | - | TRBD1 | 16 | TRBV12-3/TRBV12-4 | CASRGGGQGGYNEQFF | TGTGCCAGCAGAGGAGGGGGACAGGGAGGTTACAATGAGCAGTTCTTC
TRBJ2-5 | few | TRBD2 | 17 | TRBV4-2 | CASSQELGGREQETQYF | TGTGCCAGCAGCCAAGAGCTGGGCGGGAGGGAACAAGAGACCCAGTACTTC